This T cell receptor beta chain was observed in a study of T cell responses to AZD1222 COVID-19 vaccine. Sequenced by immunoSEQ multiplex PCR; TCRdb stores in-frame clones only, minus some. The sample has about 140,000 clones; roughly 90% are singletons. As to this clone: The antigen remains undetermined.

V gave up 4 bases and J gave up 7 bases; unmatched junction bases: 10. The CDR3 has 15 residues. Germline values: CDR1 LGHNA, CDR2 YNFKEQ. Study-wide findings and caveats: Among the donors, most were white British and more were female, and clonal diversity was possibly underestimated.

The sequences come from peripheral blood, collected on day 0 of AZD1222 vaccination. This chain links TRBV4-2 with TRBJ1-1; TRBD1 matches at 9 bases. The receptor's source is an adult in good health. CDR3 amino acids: CASSPRTGARNEAFF. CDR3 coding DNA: TGTGCCAGCAGCCCCCGGACAGGGGCCCGCAATGAAGCTTTCTTT.